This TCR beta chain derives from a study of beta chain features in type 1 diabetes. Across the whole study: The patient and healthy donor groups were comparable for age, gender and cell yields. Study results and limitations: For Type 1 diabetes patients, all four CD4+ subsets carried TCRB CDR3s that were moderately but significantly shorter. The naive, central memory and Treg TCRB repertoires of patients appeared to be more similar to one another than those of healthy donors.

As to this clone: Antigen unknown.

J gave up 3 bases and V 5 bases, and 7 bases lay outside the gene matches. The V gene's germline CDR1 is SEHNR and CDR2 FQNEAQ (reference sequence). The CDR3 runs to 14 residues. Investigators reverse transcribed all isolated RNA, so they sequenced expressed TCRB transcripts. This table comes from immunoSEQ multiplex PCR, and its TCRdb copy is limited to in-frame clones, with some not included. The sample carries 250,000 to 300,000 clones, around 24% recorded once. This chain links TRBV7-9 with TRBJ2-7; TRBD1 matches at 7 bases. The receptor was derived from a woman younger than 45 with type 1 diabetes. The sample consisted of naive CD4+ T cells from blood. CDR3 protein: CASSARQGGYEQYF. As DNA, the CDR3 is TGTGCCAGCAGCGCCCGACAGGGCGGCTACGAGCAGTACTTC.